The clone carrying this T cell receptor beta chain came up a few times. What it binds is not known. This record belongs to a study of vaccination and CD4 T cells after COVID-19. Researchers used the Oncomine TCR Beta short-read assay to sequence DNA from cultured CD4+ T cells. TCRdb reprocessed the PCR reads with MiXCR, giving one entry per CDR3 protein. The repertoire has approximately 16,000 distinct CDR3 sequences, less than 35% of them found once; the top ten carry just over 14%. CDR1 LNHDA and CDR2 SQIVND come from the germline V gene (reference sequence). The CDR3 spans 16 residues. With V trimmed by 4 bases and J by 5 bases, 8 bases remained unmatched. The treatment: 10-day PBMC culture with coronavirus spike peptide pools or control peptides (ViraFEST assay).

Sequencing was done on a sample of cultured CD4+ T cells from blood. This receptor was obtained from a human donor with COVID-19. The V and J genes are TRBV19 and TRBJ1-2, with TRBD1 matching over 12 bases. The chain's CDR3 is CASSTWGTGGFYGYTF. The CDR3 coding sequence is TGTGCCAGTAGTACTTGGGGGACAGGGGGCTTTTATGGCTACACCTTC.